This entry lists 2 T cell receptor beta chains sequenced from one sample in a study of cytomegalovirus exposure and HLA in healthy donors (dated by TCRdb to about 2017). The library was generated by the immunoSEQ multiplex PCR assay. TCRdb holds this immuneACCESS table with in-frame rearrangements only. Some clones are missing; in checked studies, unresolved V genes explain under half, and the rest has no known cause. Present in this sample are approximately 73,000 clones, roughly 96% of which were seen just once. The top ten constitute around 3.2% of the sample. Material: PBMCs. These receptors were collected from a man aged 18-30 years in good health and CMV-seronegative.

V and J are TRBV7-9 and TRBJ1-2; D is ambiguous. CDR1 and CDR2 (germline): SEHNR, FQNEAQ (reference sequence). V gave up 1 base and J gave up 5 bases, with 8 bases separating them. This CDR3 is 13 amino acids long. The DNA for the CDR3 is TGTGCCAGCAGCTTAGAACGGCGGTATGGCTACACCTTC. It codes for CASSLERRYGYTF. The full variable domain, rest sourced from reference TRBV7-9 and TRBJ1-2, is DTGVSQNPRHKITKRGQNVTFRCDPISEHNRLYWYRQTLGQGPEFLTYFQNEAQLEKSRLLSDRFSAERPKGSFSTLEIQRTEQGDSAMYLCASSLERRYGYTFGSGTRLTVV.

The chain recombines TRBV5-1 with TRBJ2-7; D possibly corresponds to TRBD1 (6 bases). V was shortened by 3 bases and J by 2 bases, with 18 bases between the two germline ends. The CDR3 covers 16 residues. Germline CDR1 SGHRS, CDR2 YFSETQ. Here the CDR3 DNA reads TGCGCCAGCAGCTCCATGACAGGAACAGCAACCTACGAGCAGTACTTC. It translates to CASSSMTGTATYEQYF.